This T cell receptor beta chain was sequenced for a study of cytomegalovirus exposure and HLA in healthy donors. Trimming took off 7 bases at V and 0 bases at J, with 13 bases between the two ends. The germline V gene has CDR1 SNHLY and CDR2 FYNNEI. This CDR3 has 14 residues. PCR involved 60 Vbeta and 13 Jbeta primers. Profiled with immunoSEQ multiplex PCR; TCRdb holds only in-frame clones, not every one. The sample lists some 99,000 clones, approximately 74% seen once, with about 2% in the top ten. This receptor was identified in a male donor in good health and CMV-seronegative. The sample consisted of PBMCs. This chain links TRBV2 with TRBJ2-7, with D possibly TRBD1 on 5 matching bases. CDR3 DNA sequence: TGTGCCAGCATTTTACAGGCCCACTCCTACGAGCAGTACTTC. Amino acid sequence: CASILQAHSYEQYF. The entire variable domain, with the rest obtained from reference TRBV2 and TRBJ2-7, is as follows: EPEVTQTPSHQVTQMGQEVILRCVPISNHLYFYWYRQILGQKVEFLVSFYNNEISEKSEIFDDQFSVERPDGSNFTLKIRSTKLEDSAMYFCASILQAHSYEQYFGPGTRLTVT.